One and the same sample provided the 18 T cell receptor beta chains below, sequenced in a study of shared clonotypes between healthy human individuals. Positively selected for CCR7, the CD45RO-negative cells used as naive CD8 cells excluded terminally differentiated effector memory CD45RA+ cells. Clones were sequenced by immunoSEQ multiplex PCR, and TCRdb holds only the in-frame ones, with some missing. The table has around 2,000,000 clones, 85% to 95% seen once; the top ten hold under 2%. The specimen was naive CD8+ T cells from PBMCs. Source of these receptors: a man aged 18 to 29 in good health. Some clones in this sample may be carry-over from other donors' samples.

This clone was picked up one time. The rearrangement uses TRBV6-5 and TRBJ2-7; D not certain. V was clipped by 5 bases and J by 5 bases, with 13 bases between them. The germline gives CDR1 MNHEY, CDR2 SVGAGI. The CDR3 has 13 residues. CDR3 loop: CASSTLGNNEQYF. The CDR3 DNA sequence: TGTGCCAGCAGTACGTTAGGAAACAACGAGCAGTACTTC.

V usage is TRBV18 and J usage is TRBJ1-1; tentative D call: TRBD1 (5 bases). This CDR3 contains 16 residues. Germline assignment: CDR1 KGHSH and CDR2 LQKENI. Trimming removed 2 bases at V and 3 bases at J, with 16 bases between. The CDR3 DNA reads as TGTGCCAGCTCACCAGGGACGGGGGGGGTCCACACTGAAGCTTTCTTT. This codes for CASSPGTGGVHTEAFF.

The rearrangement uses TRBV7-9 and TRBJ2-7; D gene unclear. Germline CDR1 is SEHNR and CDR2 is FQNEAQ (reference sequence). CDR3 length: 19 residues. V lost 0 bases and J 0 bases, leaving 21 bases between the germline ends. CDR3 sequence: CASSLAQLDGPRPSYEQYF. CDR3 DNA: TGTGCCAGCAGCTTAGCGCAATTGGATGGGCCTCGACCCTCCTACGAGCAGTACTTC.

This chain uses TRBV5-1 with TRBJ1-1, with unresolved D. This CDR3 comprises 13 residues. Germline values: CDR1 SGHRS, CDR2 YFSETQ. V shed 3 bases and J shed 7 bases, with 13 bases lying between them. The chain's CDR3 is CASSSPFGNEAFF. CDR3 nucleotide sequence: TGCGCCAGCAGCTCCCCATTCGGAAATGAAGCTTTCTTT.

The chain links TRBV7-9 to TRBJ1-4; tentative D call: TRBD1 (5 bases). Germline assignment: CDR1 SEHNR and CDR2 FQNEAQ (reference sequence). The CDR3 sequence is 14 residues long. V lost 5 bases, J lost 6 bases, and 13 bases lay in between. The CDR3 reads CASSRDVRYEKLFF. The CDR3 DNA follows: TGTGCCAGCAGCCGGGACGTGAGATATGAAAAACTGTTTTTT.

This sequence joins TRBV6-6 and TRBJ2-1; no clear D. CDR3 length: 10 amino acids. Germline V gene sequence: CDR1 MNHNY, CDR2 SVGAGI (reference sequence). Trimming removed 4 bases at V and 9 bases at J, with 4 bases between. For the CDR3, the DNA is TGTGCCAGCAGTTGGGGTGAGCAGTTCTTC. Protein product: CASSWGEQFF.

This CDR3 reads CASSSLPPGQHYEQYF. The CDR3 DNA reads as TGTGCCAGCAGTTCCCTCCCCCCGGGGCAGCACTACGAGCAGTACTTC. V is TRBV27 and J is TRBJ2-7; either TRBD1 or TRBD2 may supply D (5 bases each). The CDR3 sequence is 16 residues long. Looked up from germline, CDR1 is MNHEY and CDR2 is SMNVEV (reference sequence). V was clipped by 4 bases and J by 3 bases, with 19 bases between them.

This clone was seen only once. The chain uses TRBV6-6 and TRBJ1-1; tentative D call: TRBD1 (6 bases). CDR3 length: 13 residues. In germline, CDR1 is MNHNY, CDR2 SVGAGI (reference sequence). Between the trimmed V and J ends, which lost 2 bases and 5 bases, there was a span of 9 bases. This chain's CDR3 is CASSYRGGTEAFF. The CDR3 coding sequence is TGTGCCAGCAGTTACAGAGGGGGAACTGAAGCTTTCTTT.

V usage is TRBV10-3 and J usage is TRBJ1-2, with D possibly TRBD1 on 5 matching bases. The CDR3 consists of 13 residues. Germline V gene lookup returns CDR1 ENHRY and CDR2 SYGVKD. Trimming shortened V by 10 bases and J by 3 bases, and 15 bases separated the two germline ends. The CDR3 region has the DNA TGTGCCACCGATGCCGGGACCGACTATGGCTACACCTTC. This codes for CATDAGTDYGYTF.

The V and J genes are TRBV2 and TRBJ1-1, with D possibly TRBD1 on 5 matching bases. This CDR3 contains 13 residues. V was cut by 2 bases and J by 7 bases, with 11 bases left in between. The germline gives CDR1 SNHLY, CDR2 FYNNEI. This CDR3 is CASSEWGNNEAFF. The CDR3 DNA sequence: TGTGCCAGCAGTGAATGGGGGAATAATGAAGCTTTCTTT.

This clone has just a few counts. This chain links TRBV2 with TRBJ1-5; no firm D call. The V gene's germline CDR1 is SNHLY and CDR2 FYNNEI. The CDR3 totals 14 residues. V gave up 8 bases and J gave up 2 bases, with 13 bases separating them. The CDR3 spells CASGDDWGNQPQHF. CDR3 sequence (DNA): TGTGCCAGCGGAGACGATTGGGGCAATCAGCCCCAGCATTTT. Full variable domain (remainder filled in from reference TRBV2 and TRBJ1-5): EPEVTQTPSHQVTQMGQEVILRCVPISNHLYFYWYRQILGQKVEFLVSFYNNEISEKSEIFDDQFSVERPDGSNFTLKIRSTKLEDSAMYFCASGDDWGNQPQHFGDGTRLSIL.

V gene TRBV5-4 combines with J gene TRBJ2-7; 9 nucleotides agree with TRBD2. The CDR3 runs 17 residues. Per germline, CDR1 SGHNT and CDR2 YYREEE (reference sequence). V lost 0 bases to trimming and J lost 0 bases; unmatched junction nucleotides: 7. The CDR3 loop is CASSLEGLAGYSYEQYF. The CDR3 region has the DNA TGTGCCAGCAGCTTGGAAGGTCTAGCGGGGTACTCCTACGAGCAGTACTTC. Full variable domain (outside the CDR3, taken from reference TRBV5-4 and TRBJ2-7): ETGVTQSPTHLIKTRGQQVTLRCSSQSGHNTVSWYQQALGQGPQFIFQYYREEENGRGNFPPRFSGLQFPNYSSELNVNALELDDSALYLCASSLEGLAGYSYEQYFGPGTRLTVT.

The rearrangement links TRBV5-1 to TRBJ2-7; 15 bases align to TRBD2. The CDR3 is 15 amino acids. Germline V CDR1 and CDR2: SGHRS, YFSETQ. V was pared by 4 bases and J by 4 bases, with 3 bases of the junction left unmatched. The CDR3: CASSHGTSGRYEQYF. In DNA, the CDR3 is TGCGCCAGCAGCCACGGGACTAGCGGGAGGTACGAGCAGTACTTC.

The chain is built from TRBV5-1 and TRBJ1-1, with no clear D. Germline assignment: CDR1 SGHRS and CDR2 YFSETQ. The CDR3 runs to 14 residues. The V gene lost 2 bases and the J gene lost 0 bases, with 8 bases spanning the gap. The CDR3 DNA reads TGCGCCAGCAGCTTTCGGGCTATGAACACTGAAGCTTTCTTT. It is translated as CASSFRAMNTEAFF.

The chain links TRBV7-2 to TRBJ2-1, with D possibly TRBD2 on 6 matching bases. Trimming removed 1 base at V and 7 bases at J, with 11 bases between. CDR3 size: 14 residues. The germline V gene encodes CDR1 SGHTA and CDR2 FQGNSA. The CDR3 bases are TGTGCCAGCAGCTTAGTAGCCCGGGGGAATGAGCAGTTCTTC. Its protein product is CASSLVARGNEQFF.

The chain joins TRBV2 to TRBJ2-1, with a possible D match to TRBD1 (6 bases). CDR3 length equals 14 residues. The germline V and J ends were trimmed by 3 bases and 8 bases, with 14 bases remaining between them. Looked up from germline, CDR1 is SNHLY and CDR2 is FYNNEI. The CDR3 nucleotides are TGTGCCAGCAGTGAGGGCAGGGGCGGCCATGAGCAGTTCTTC. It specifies CASSEGRGGHEQFF.

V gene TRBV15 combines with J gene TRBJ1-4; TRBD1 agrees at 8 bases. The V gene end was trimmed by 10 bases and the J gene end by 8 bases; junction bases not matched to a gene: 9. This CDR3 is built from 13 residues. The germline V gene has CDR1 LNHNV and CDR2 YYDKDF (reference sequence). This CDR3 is CANRQGMGEKLFF. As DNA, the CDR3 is TGTGCCAACCGACAGGGGATGGGGGAAAAACTGTTTTTT.

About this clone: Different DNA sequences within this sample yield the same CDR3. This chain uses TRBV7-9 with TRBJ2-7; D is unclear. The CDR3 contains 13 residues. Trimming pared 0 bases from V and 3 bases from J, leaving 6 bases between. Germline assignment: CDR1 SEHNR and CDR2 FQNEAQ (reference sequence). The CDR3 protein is CASSLAGIYEQYF. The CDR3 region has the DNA TGTGCCAGCAGCTTAGCGGGAATCTACGAGCAGTACTTC.